Below are 32 T cell receptor beta chains sequenced from a single sample in a study of PD-1 blockade in mismatch repair-deficient tumors. Sequenced by immunoSEQ multiplex PCR; TCRdb stores in-frame clones only, minus some. Of 120,000 or so clones listed, 86% are singletons. The sample was peripheral blood, taken 44 weeks after starting pembrolizumab. The source of these receptors is an adult with mismatch repair-deficient cancer.

This chain links TRBV19 with TRBJ2-5, with 9 positions matching TRBD1. The CDR3 is 15 residues long. The V gene end was trimmed by 3 bases and the J gene end by 4 bases; junction bases not matched to a gene: 6. Germline CDR1 LNHDA, CDR2 SQIVND (reference sequence). CDR3 in amino acids: CASSMGDREAETQYF. CDR3 nucleotide sequence: TGTGCCAGTAGTATGGGGGACAGGGAGGCAGAGACCCAGTACTTC.

The chain couples TRBV10-3 to TRBJ1-5; unclear D gene. V was pared by 0 bases and J by 2 bases, with 11 bases between. The CDR3 spans 16 residues. Per the germline V gene, CDR1 is ENHRY and CDR2 is SYGVKD. CDR3 nucleotide sequence: TGTGCCATCAGTGAGTCTTCGGGGAGTGGCAATCAGCCCCAGCATTTT. This encodes CAISESSGSGNQPQHF.

This clone was picked up one time. The V call is TRBV20-1, the J call TRBJ2-7, with a weak D call TRBD2 (6 bases). CDR1 and CDR2 from the germline V gene are DFQATT and SNEGSKA (reference sequence). This CDR3 is 11 amino acids long. The CDR3 sequence is CSPTSSYEQYF. CDR3 coding DNA: TGCAGCCCTACTAGCAGCTACGAGCAGTACTTC.

Worth noting for this clone: At one boundary the junction diverges from the germline segment, which might be a read error. The gene calls are TRBV18 and TRBJ2-7; possibly TRBD1 for D (5 bases). This CDR3 has 13 residues. Germline V lookup: CDR1 KGHSH, CDR2 LQKENI. The CDR3 sequence: CASSPLGREGYLF. In DNA form, the CDR3 reads TGTGCCAGCTCACCATTGGGCAGGGAAGGCTACCTCTTC.

The chain couples TRBV4-2 to TRBJ2-3; 11 nucleotides align to TRBD2. The V gene's germline CDR1 is LGHNA and CDR2 YNFKEQ. The V and J ends lost 0 bases and 1 base, in that order; junction bases with no gene match: 6. This CDR3 contains 18 residues. The CDR3 region has the DNA TGTGCCAGCAGCCAAGATCTACTAGCGGGAGCAGGCACAGATACGCAGTATTTT. Its translation: CASSQDLLAGAGTDTQYF.

This chain links TRBV6-6 with TRBJ1-5, with D hard to call. Germline-derived CDR1 and CDR2 are MNHNY and SVGAGI (reference sequence). Trimming removed 4 bases at V and 8 bases at J, with 12 bases between. The CDR3 runs 13 residues. DNA for the CDR3: TGTGCCAGCAGTTCCCTCCCTATAGAGCCCCAGCATTTT. This translates into CASSSLPIEPQHF.

V gene TRBV19 combines with J gene TRBJ2-2; tentatively, D is TRBD1 (5 bases). Trimming stripped 8 bases from V and 6 bases from J, with 13 bases between. Germline V gene sequence: CDR1 LNHDA, CDR2 SQIVND (reference sequence). CDR3 length equals 13 residues. CDR3: CASAMPGPGELFF. CDR3 DNA: TGTGCCAGTGCCATGCCAGGGCCCGGGGAGCTGTTTTTT.

This rearrangement joins TRBV7-9 to TRBJ2-2; D might be TRBD2 (6 bases). The germline V and J ends were trimmed by 0 bases and 6 bases, with 17 bases remaining between them. This CDR3 is built from 17 residues. Germline V CDR1 and CDR2: SEHNR, FQNEAQ (reference sequence). DNA of the CDR3: TGTGCCAGCAGCTTAGCGCTCGGGGAGGCGCGGCCCGGGGAGCTGTTTTTT. This encodes CASSLALGEARPGELFF.

The V call is TRBV11-1, the J call TRBJ1-1; D is unresolved. The ends were cut back, 3 bases at V and 6 bases at J, with 17 bases in the middle. This CDR3 has 15 amino acids. Per germline, CDR1 SGHAT and CDR2 FQDESV (reference sequence). CDR3: CASSLYAQRYSEAFF. The CDR3 DNA reads as TGTGCCAGCAGCTTGTATGCACAGCGCTATTCTGAAGCTTTCTTT.

This clone appeared a single time. The genes are TRBV14 and TRBJ2-7; the D gene could be TRBD1 or TRBD2 (5 bases each). This CDR3 comprises 16 residues. Trimming shortened V by 2 bases and J by 1 base, and 15 bases separated the two germline ends. Germline V gene lookup returns CDR1 SGHDN and CDR2 FVKESK. CDR3 in amino acids: CASSQRTGTASYEQYF. The CDR3 coding sequence is TGTGCCAGCAGCCAAAGAACCGGGACGGCTTCCTACGAGCAGTACTTC.

This chain uses TRBV27 with TRBJ2-7; the D call may be TRBD1 or TRBD2 (5 bases each). The CDR3 is made up of 14 amino acids. Germline values: CDR1 MNHEY, CDR2 SMNVEV (reference sequence). V lost 6 bases, J lost 0 bases, and 12 bases lay in between. DNA for the CDR3: TGTGCCAGCAGACCCGGGACCAGCTCCTACGAGCAGTACTTC. It is translated as CASRPGTSSYEQYF.

In its sample, this clone was seen a few times. This chain joins TRBV29-1 and TRBJ2-7, with 8 positions matching TRBD1. The germline V gene encodes CDR1 SQVTM and CDR2 ANQGSEA. Trimming cost V 7 bases and J 6 bases; bases outside gene matches: 8. This CDR3 has 12 amino acids. This CDR3 reads CSGQGYESEQYF. DNA for the CDR3: TGCAGCGGACAGGGGTACGAGAGCGAGCAGTACTTC.

The chain uses TRBV5-1 and TRBJ2-6; D is possibly TRBD1 (6 bases). The germline V and J ends were trimmed by 8 bases and 1 base, with 10 bases remaining between them. Germline CDR1 SGHRS, CDR2 YFSETQ. The CDR3 runs to 14 residues. This CDR3 reads CASEQGSGANVLTF. The CDR3 region has the DNA TGCGCCAGTGAACAGGGTTCTGGGGCCAACGTCCTGACTTTC.

The chain joins TRBV11-2 to TRBJ2-1; 10 bases agree with TRBD2. Germline V gene sequence: CDR1 SGHAT, CDR2 FQNNGV. Trimming took 4 bases from V and 6 from J; bases not matched to a gene: 6. The CDR3 is made up of 15 amino acids. The CDR3: CASSSTSGKGNEQFF. As DNA, the CDR3 is TGTGCCAGCAGCTCAACTAGCGGGAAGGGCAATGAGCAGTTCTTC.

The chain recombines TRBV5-1 with TRBJ2-5, with D perhaps TRBD1 (8 bases). With 4 bases removed from V and 4 bases from J, the gap between germline ends came to 17 bases. The CDR3 loop spans 15 amino acids. Germline CDR1 and CDR2: SGHRS and YFSETQ. The CDR3 DNA reads TGCGCCAGCAGCCCATCCGGGGGGACAGGAGAGACCCAGTACTTC. Translation gives CASSPSGGTGETQYF.

The chain couples TRBV14 to TRBJ1-2; D is unclear. The germline V and J ends were trimmed by 1 base and 1 base, with 4 bases remaining between them. Germline V CDR1 and CDR2: SGHDN, FVKESK. The CDR3 runs to 13 residues. CDR3 in amino acids: CASSQAVNYGYTF. The CDR3 DNA sequence: TGTGCCAGCAGCCAAGCAGTTAACTATGGCTACACCTTC.

This chain joins TRBV27 and TRBJ1-2; a possible D gene is TRBD1 (6 bases). The CDR3 runs to 14 residues. From germline, CDR1 is MNHEY and CDR2 SMNVEV (reference sequence). Trimming removed 5 bases at V and 4 bases at J, with 14 bases between. The CDR3 reads CASSATGQTYGYTF. CDR3 DNA: TGTGCCAGCAGTGCAACCGGACAGACCTATGGCTACACCTTC.

V and J are TRBV12-5 and TRBJ1-5; no clear D gene. This CDR3 spans 13 amino acids. Germline-derived CDR1 and CDR2 are LGHNT and FRNRAP. The ends were cut back, 6 bases at V and 9 bases at J, with 15 bases in the middle. The CDR3 loop reads CASGLAAGRPQHF. The CDR3 nucleotides read TGTGCTAGTGGCCTTGCCGCGGGCCGGCCCCAGCATTTT.

This clone was found once. The rearrangement joins TRBV7-9 to TRBJ2-7; no clear D gene. Germline V gives CDR1 SEHNR, CDR2 FQNEAQ (reference sequence). This CDR3 comprises 14 residues. Deletions cut 5 bases from V and 6 bases from J, with 17 bases between. The CDR3 DNA reads as TGTGCCAGCAGCGTGGTCGGTGCCGGCTCCGAGCAGTACTTC. The encoded protein is CASSVVGAGSEQYF.

This clone was detected only once. The chain combines TRBV6-5 with TRBJ2-3; 7 bases are shared with TRBD2. The V and J ends lost 6 bases and 2 bases, in that order; junction bases with no gene match: 5. Germline V CDR1 and CDR2: MNHEY, SVGAGI. The CDR3 consists of 14 residues. The CDR3 loop is CASSRGGITDTQYF. The CDR3 DNA is TGTGCCAGCAGCCGGGGAGGGATCACAGATACGCAGTATTTT.

The rearrangement joins TRBV19 to TRBJ1-2, with unresolved D. The CDR3 spans 15 residues. V shed 5 bases and J shed 4 bases, with 17 bases lying between them. In germline, CDR1 is LNHDA, CDR2 SQIVND (reference sequence). CDR3 coding DNA: TGTGCCAGTAGTTCTAACAGACTCGAGGGCTATGGCTACACCTTC. This translates into CASSSNRLEGYGYTF.

V gene TRBV4-3 combines with J gene TRBJ1-1; weak D call: TRBD1 (6 bases). The germline V gene has CDR1 LGHNA and CDR2 YSLEER. The V gene lost 0 bases and the J gene lost 3 bases, with 8 bases spanning the gap. The CDR3 has 14 residues. CDR3 in amino acids: CASSQEGAHTEAFF. The CDR3 DNA reads TGCGCCAGCAGCCAAGAGGGGGCGCACACTGAAGCTTTCTTT.

The V call is TRBV5-1, the J call TRBJ2-2; tentative D call: TRBD2 (6 bases). CDR1 SGHRS and CDR2 YFSETQ come from the germline V gene. The CDR3 totals 15 residues. V lost 2 bases and J lost 3, with 11 bases in between. The CDR3 is CASSFTGGDTGELFF. CDR3 coding DNA: TGCGCCAGCAGCTTTACAGGAGGGGACACCGGGGAGCTGTTTTTT.

The CDR3 nucleotides are TGTGCCAGCACCCACGAGGGGTTGGATGGCTACACCTTC. This gives the protein CASTHEGLDGYTF. The V gene is TRBV6-5, the J gene TRBJ1-2, with D tentatively TRBD1 (5 bases). This CDR3 is 13 amino acids long. From germline, CDR1 is MNHEY and CDR2 SVGAGI. V was pared by 7 bases and J by 6 bases, with 15 bases between.

The CDR3 DNA follows: TGTGCCTGGGACTACGATGGAAATGAGCAGTTCTTC. Protein product: CAWDYDGNEQFF. This sequence joins TRBV7-2 and TRBJ2-1; 7 bases line up with TRBD2. V was pared by 11 bases and J by 7 bases, with 8 bases of the junction left unmatched. CDR3 size: 12 residues. The germline V gene encodes CDR1 SGHTA and CDR2 FQGNSA. The variable domain in full, completed from reference TRBV7-2 and TRBJ2-1, reads GAGVSQSPSNKVTEKGKDVELRCDPISGHTALYWYRQSLGQGLEFLIYFQGNSAPDKSGLPSDRFSAERTGGSVSTLTIQRTQQEDSAVYLCAWDYDGNEQFFGPGTRLTVL.

Only a few counts were recorded for this clone. The J gene is TRBJ1-2, the V gene TRBV30; 9 bases agree with TRBD1. Germline V gene lookup returns CDR1 GTSNPN and CDR2 SVGIG (reference sequence). The CDR3 extends over 14 amino acids. After removal of 4 bases from V and 5 bases from J, the junction contained 8 bases not matched to a gene. In DNA form, the CDR3 reads TGTGCCTGGACACAGGGGGCAAGGAGTTATGGCTACACCTTC. Its protein product is CAWTQGARSYGYTF.

The chain links TRBV7-9 to TRBJ2-1; D ambiguous. CDR1 is SEHNR and CDR2 is FQNEAQ in the germline V gene (reference sequence). Between the trimmed V and J ends, which lost 5 bases and 4 bases, there was a span of 15 bases. The CDR3 spans 15 residues. CDR3 sequence: CASSPWVPTYNEQFF. In DNA form, the CDR3 reads TGTGCCAGCAGCCCTTGGGTGCCCACATACAATGAGCAGTTCTTC.

The sample holds a few counts of this clone. Compared with germline, one end of the junction differs, possibly owing to a read error. The V and J genes are TRBV11-2 and TRBJ2-7; 7 bases map to TRBD1. CDR3 size: 12 residues. The germline CDR1 and CDR2 sequences are SGHAT and FQNNGV. CDR3 DNA sequence: TGTGCCAGCAGCTCCGATTCCCGGGACAGATCCTTC. Translating it yields CASSSDSRDRSF.

The rearrangement links TRBV28 to TRBJ2-5, with 9 positions matching TRBD1. CDR1 and CDR2 (germline): MDHEN, SYDVKM. The junction had 9 bases not matched to a gene; V was cut back by 5 bases and J by 5 bases. The CDR3 totals 15 residues. CDR3 nucleotides: TGTGCCAGCAGTCAATGGGACAGGGTAGACGAGACCCAGTACTTC. Amino acids: CASSQWDRVDETQYF.

The chain carries TRBV28 and TRBJ1-1; D not certain. The CDR3 has 14 amino acids. Per the germline V gene, CDR1 is MDHEN and CDR2 is SYDVKM. Trimming removed 0 bases from V and 5 bases from J, with 10 bases in between. In nucleotides, the CDR3 is TGTGCCAGCAGTTTATGGACCTCGAGTACTGAAGCTTTCTTT. Translating gives CASSLWTSSTEAFF.

This chain uses TRBV5-1 with TRBJ2-7; D gene uncertain. V dropped 1 base and J dropped 3 bases, with 11 bases sitting between them. This CDR3 region has 14 residues. Germline-derived CDR1 and CDR2 are SGHRS and YFSETQ. CDR3 region: CASSLIPGHYEQYF. The CDR3 bases are TGCGCCAGCAGCTTGATCCCAGGCCACTACGAGCAGTACTTC.

V usage is TRBV6-5 and J usage is TRBJ2-7; either TRBD1 or TRBD2 may supply D (5 bases each). Germline loops: CDR1 MNHEY, CDR2 SVGAGI. The CDR3 sequence is 15 residues long. Trimming shortened V by 0 bases and J by 0 bases, and 9 bases separated the two germline ends. This chain's CDR3 is CASSYSGDHSYEQYF. The CDR3 nucleotides read TGTGCCAGCAGTTACTCGGGGGATCACTCCTACGAGCAGTACTTC.